The 31 T cell receptor beta chains in this list originate from one sample, sequenced in a study of blood T cell repertoires in COVID-19. Sequencing used immunoSEQ multiplex PCR; TCRdb keeps in-frame clones, though not all of them. The sample carries about 59,000 clones, around 70% recorded once. The specimen was peripheral blood. Source of these receptors: a woman in her sixties or seventies with acute or convalescent COVID-19.

The rearrangement joins TRBV6-2 or TRBV6-3 to TRBJ1-5; 7 positions match TRBD1. J gave up 0 bases and V 5 bases, and 16 bases lay outside the gene matches. Looked up from germline, CDR1 is MNHEY and CDR2 is SVGEGT. The CDR3 is 19 residues long. CDR3 amino acids: CASSLPTGLSPYSNQPQHF. The CDR3 region has the DNA TGTGCCAGCAGTCTACCGACAGGGTTATCGCCATATAGCAATCAGCCCCAGCATTTT.

The rearrangement joins TRBV5-4 to TRBJ2-1, with 9 bases lining up with TRBD1. CDR3 length equals 16 residues. Germline V gene lookup returns CDR1 SGHNT and CDR2 YYREEE (reference sequence). The V segment lost 4 bases and the J segment 2 bases; nucleotides outside the gene matches: 7. The CDR3 sequence: CASSQDRDRAYNEQFF. DNA for the CDR3: TGTGCCAGCAGCCAAGACCGGGACAGGGCCTACAATGAGCAGTTCTTC.

This chain uses TRBV2 with TRBJ2-1, with TRBD2 matching 10 bases. V lost 8 bases and J lost 2; bases outside the gene matches: 9. The CDR3 totals 16 residues. Germline V CDR1 and CDR2: SNHLY, FYNNEI. CDR3: CASSKLSGGPYNEQFF. Written as DNA, the CDR3 is TGTGCCAGCTCCAAACTTAGCGGGGGGCCCTACAATGAGCAGTTCTTC.

This clone was recorded once. V and J are TRBV12-3 or TRBV12-4 and TRBJ2-5; 8 bases are shared with TRBD1. The trim removed 6 bases at V and 4 bases at J, leaving 4 bases unmatched. CDR3 length: 13 residues. CDR3 coding DNA: TGTGCCAGCAGGCGACAGGGGAGAGAGACCCAGTACTTC. Its protein product is CASRRQGRETQYF.

This clone was seen at least ten times. The rearrangement links TRBV2 to TRBJ2-7, with D perhaps TRBD2 (5 bases). Germline lookup yields CDR1 SNHLY and CDR2 FYNNEI. The CDR3 has 14 residues. The V and J ends lost 6 bases and 2 bases respectively, with 14 bases between them. The CDR3 loop reads CASRDSSQTYEQYF. DNA of the CDR3: TGTGCCAGCAGGGACTCCTCCCAGACCTACGAGCAGTACTTC. The full variable domain, in which reference TRBV2 and TRBJ2-7 provide the parts outside the CDR3, is EPEVTQTPSHQVTQMGQEVILRCVPISNHLYFYWYRQILGQKVEFLVSFYNNEISEKSEIFDDQFSVERPDGSNFTLKIRSTKLEDSAMYFCASRDSSQTYEQYFGPGTRLTVT.

The chain uses TRBV19 and TRBJ1-5, with TRBD1 identical over 7 bases. Germline values: CDR1 LNHDA, CDR2 SQIVND (reference sequence). V was clipped by 10 bases and J by 4 bases; unmatched bases: 7. This CDR3 comprises 13 residues. In nucleotides, the CDR3 is TGTGCCATCTCAACAGGGGCAAATCAGCCCCAGCATTTT. It is translated as CAISTGANQPQHF.

This chain uses TRBV14 with TRBJ1-1; the D gene is possibly TRBD1 (5 bases). The CDR3 totals 13 residues. Trimming left V 1 base short and J 11 bases short, with 14 bases between. In germline, CDR1 is SGHDN, CDR2 FVKESK. The CDR3 is CASSQGEGSGAFF. The CDR3 DNA reads TGTGCCAGCAGCCAAGGGGAGGGGAGTGGGGCTTTCTTT. Together with reference TRBV14 and TRBJ1-1, the CDR3 gives the full variable domain: EAGVTQFPSHSVIEKGQTVTLRCDPISGHDNLYWYRRVMGKEIKFLLHFVKESKQDESGMPNNRFLAERTGGTYSTLKVQPAELEDSGVYFCASSQGEGSGAFFGQGTRLTVV.

This chain connects TRBV5-4 to TRBJ2-5; weak D call: TRBD2 (6 bases). Per the germline V gene, CDR1 is SGHNT and CDR2 is YYREEE (reference sequence). V was pared by 1 base and J by 4 bases, with 11 bases between. This CDR3 spans 14 amino acids. The CDR3 DNA follows: TGTGCCAGCAGCTTGTGGGGGGAACGAGAGACCCAGTACTTC. Protein sequence: CASSLWGERETQYF.

The V gene is TRBV9, the J gene TRBJ1-4; D perhaps matches TRBD1 (5 bases). The V gene's germline CDR1 is SGDLS and CDR2 YYNGEE. The CDR3 has 14 residues. The germline V and J ends were trimmed by 0 bases and 2 bases, with 5 bases remaining between them. The DNA for the CDR3 is TGTGCCAGCAGCGTAGGACAGACTAATGAAAAACTGTTTTTT. It specifies CASSVGQTNEKLFF.

This sequence joins TRBV5-1 and TRBJ2-5; 7 positions match TRBD1. The CDR3 contains 14 residues. Germline V CDR1 and CDR2: SGHRS, YFSETQ. V lost 5 bases and J lost 5; bases outside the gene matches: 9. The CDR3 DNA sequence: TGCGCCAGCAGTTCTGACAGGGCTGGGGAGACCCAGTACTTC. Protein product: CASSSDRAGETQYF.

The J gene is TRBJ2-7, the V gene TRBV2; no reliable D call. The V gene lost 3 bases and the J gene lost 10 bases, with 13 bases spanning the gap. In germline, CDR1 is SNHLY, CDR2 FYNNEI. The CDR3 length is 12 residues. The CDR3 bases are TGTGCCAGCAGTGACCTAGGCCTCCACCAGTACGTC. This translates into CASSDLGLHQYV.

The chain is built from TRBV4-1 and TRBJ1-5, with 7 bases matching TRBD1. The germline V gene has CDR1 MGHRA and CDR2 YSYEKL. J gave up 8 bases and V 3 bases, and 10 bases lay outside the gene matches. The CDR3 consists of 15 residues. For the CDR3, the DNA is TGCGCCAGCAGCCAGCAACAGGGGAAGGGGGAGCCCCAGCATTTT. Encoded protein: CASSQQQGKGEPQHF.

This clone was recorded only once. The V gene is TRBV4-1, the J gene TRBJ2-3; possibly TRBD1 for D (5 bases). Germline CDR1 and CDR2: MGHRA and YSYEKL. The V end lost 2 bases, the J end lost 0 bases, and 12 bases lay between the germline ends. The CDR3 runs 16 residues. The CDR3 nucleotides read TGCGCCAGCAGCCAACGACAGTTCCCTAGCACAGATACGCAGTATTTT. Residues: CASSQRQFPSTDTQYF.

The chain uses TRBV13 and TRBJ1-2; TRBD1 aligns across 8 bases. Germline V gene lookup returns CDR1 PRHDT and CDR2 FYEKMQ (reference sequence). Trimming took 0 bases from V and 3 from J; bases not matched to a gene: 3. This CDR3 region has 15 residues. The CDR3 sequence is CASSLGDRVHYGYTF. Written as DNA, the CDR3 is TGTGCCAGCAGCTTAGGGGACAGGGTCCACTATGGCTACACCTTC. The full variable domain, completed using reference TRBV13 and TRBJ1-2, is AAGVIQSPRHLIKEKRETATLKCYPIPRHDTVYWYQQGPGQDPQFLISFYEKMQSDKGSIPDRFSAQQFSDYHSELNMSSLELGDSALYFCASSLGDRVHYGYTFGSGTRLTVV.

The chain links TRBV3-1 (or the pseudogene TRBV3-2) to TRBJ1-2; D is possibly TRBD1 (5 bases). This CDR3 is 18 amino acids long. The germline V gene encodes CDR1 LGHDT and CDR2 YNNKEL (reference sequence). Deletions cut 0 bases from V and 0 bases from J, with 17 bases between. The CDR3 DNA is TGTGCCAGCAGCCAAGAACCCGTCACAGGAAGAGCTAACTATGGCTACACCTTC. This encodes CASSQEPVTGRANYGYTF.

This clone was recorded many times. This rearrangement joins TRBV19 to TRBJ1-1; D may be TRBD1 (5 bases). The germline V gene encodes CDR1 LNHDA and CDR2 SQIVND (reference sequence). The ends were cut back, 5 bases at V and 1 base at J, with 20 bases in the middle. The CDR3 runs 17 residues. As DNA, the CDR3 is TGTGCCAGTAGTTCGCCATCCCGTGGGGGGACGAACACTGAAGCTTTCTTT. Translation: CASSSPSRGGTNTEAFF.

This rearrangement joins TRBV25-1 to TRBJ1-1, with 9 positions matching TRBD1. Germline lookup yields CDR1 MGHDK and CDR2 SYGVNS. This CDR3 contains 15 residues. V shed 4 bases and J 1 base; nucleotides not matched to a gene: 4. The CDR3 here is CASSALGQGNTEAFF. The DNA of the CDR3 is TGTGCCAGCAGTGCCCTGGGACAGGGGAACACTGAAGCTTTCTTT.

The chain joins TRBV7-2 to TRBJ1-3; no definite D call. The CDR3 consists of 14 residues. Germline V lookup: CDR1 SGHTA, CDR2 FQGNSA. V was shortened by 5 bases and J by 0 bases, with 8 bases between the two germline ends. In DNA, the CDR3 is TGTGCCAGCAGCCAACAGTACTCTGGAAACACCATATATTTT. Its translation is CASSQQYSGNTIYF.

The rearrangement links TRBV6-4 to TRBJ1-2; tentatively, D is TRBD1 (5 bases). Germline CDR1 and CDR2: MRHNA and SNTAGT. The CDR3 loop spans 15 amino acids. Deletions cut 3 bases from V and 6 bases from J, with 17 bases between. The CDR3 reads CASSDRYRPGDGYTF. The CDR3 bases are TGTGCCAGCAGTGATCGGTACAGGCCCGGCGATGGCTACACCTTC.

This clone was picked up one time. The V gene is TRBV5-1, the J gene TRBJ1-2, with D possibly matching TRBD1 (6 bases). Trimming took off 6 bases at V and 4 bases at J, with 16 bases between the two ends. Germline-derived CDR1 and CDR2 are SGHRS and YFSETQ. This CDR3 has 14 amino acids. The CDR3: CASTSGGPSYGYTF. The CDR3 DNA reads as TGCGCCAGCACCTCGGGGGGCCCGTCCTATGGCTACACCTTC. Full variable domain (remainder filled in from reference TRBV5-1 and TRBJ1-2): KAGVTQTPRYLIKTRGQQVTLSCSPISGHRSVSWYQQTPGQGLQFLFEYFSETQRNKGNFPGRFSGRQFSNSRSEMNVSTLELGDSALYLCASTSGGPSYGYTFGSGTRLTVV.

The V and J genes are TRBV18 and TRBJ1-2, with D tentatively TRBD1 (6 bases). Deletions cut 3 bases from V and 3 bases from J, with 14 bases between. CDR1 and CDR2 from the germline V gene are KGHSH and LQKENI. CDR3 size: 15 residues. As DNA, the CDR3 is TGTGCCAGCTCACCTCAGGGGTGGAAGGACTATGGCTACACCTTC. Translated, it gives CASSPQGWKDYGYTF.

V is TRBV5-6 and J is TRBJ1-1; D remains unclear. Trimming removed 2 bases at V and 0 bases at J, with 5 bases between. The CDR3 has 13 amino acids. CDR1 and CDR2 (germline): SGHDT, YYEEEE. CDR3 protein: CASSFIVNTEAFF. CDR3 DNA: TGTGCCAGCAGCTTTATCGTGAACACTGAAGCTTTCTTT.

This chain links TRBV18 with TRBJ1-1, with a tentative D call TRBD1 (6 bases). With 4 bases removed from V and 1 base from J, the gap between germline ends came to 10 bases. The CDR3 totals 14 residues. Germline lookup yields CDR1 KGHSH and CDR2 LQKENI. CDR3 loop: CASSRQGTNTEAFF. CDR3 DNA: TGTGCCAGCTCACGGCAGGGGACGAACACTGAAGCTTTCTTT.

The chain joins TRBV29-1 to TRBJ1-2; 7 bases map to TRBD1. After removal of 4 bases from V and 0 bases from J, the junction contained 5 bases not matched to a gene. This CDR3 has 14 residues. CDR1 and CDR2 (germline): SQVTM, ANQGSEA. The CDR3 DNA follows: TGCAGCGTTGGTGGGGACAGACCTAACTATGGCTACACCTTC. Its protein product is CSVGGDRPNYGYTF.

The chain has TRBV5-1 and TRBJ1-1; D perhaps matches TRBD1 (5 bases). CDR1 SGHRS and CDR2 YFSETQ come from the germline V gene. The CDR3 has 13 amino acids. Deletions cut 4 bases from V and 4 bases from J, with 11 bases between. CDR3 nucleotide sequence: TGCGCCAGCAGCCGCGACAGTGGCACTGAAGCTTTCTTT. Residues: CASSRDSGTEAFF.

The chain recombines TRBV27 with TRBJ2-1; possible D gene TRBD2, 6 bases. CDR3 length equals 13 residues. The V end lost 0 bases, the J end lost 6 bases, and 6 bases lay between the germline ends. The germline gives CDR1 MNHEY, CDR2 SMNVEV (reference sequence). The DNA of the CDR3 is TGTGCCAGCAGTTTATCCGGGAGCAATGAGCAGTTCTTC. It translates to CASSLSGSNEQFF.

V and J are TRBV5-5 and TRBJ2-7, with 7 positions matching TRBD1. The CDR3 runs 17 residues. Losses at the gene ends were 3 bases for V and 5 bases for J; bases not matched to a gene: 17. The germline V gene has CDR1 SGHKS and CDR2 YYEKEE (reference sequence). As DNA, the CDR3 is TGTGCCAGCAGCTCCCAGGGGGTGCGTAACCCTCACCACGAGCAGTACGTC. Residues: CASSSQGVRNPHHEQYV.

This chain uses TRBV27 with TRBJ1-2, with 10 bases matching TRBD1. Germline V gene data show CDR1 as MNHEY and CDR2 as SMNVEV (reference sequence). This CDR3 spans 16 amino acids. With V trimmed by 3 bases and J by 5 bases, 9 bases remained unmatched. This CDR3 is CASSLGGQGLEYGYTF. The CDR3 DNA reads TGTGCCAGCAGTTTGGGGGGACAGGGGTTGGAGTATGGCTACACCTTC.

CDR3 protein: CASSPRGNANEKLFF. The DNA for the CDR3 is TGTGCCAGCTCACCACGAGGGAACGCTAATGAAAAACTGTTTTTT. The V gene is TRBV18, the J gene TRBJ1-4, with unresolved D. The V gene's germline CDR1 is KGHSH and CDR2 LQKENI. The CDR3 length is 15 residues. V lost 1 base to trimming and J lost 3 bases, with 9 bases between them.

This chain joins TRBV10-3 and TRBJ2-1; D uncertain. The CDR3 runs 13 residues. Germline V gives CDR1 ENHRY, CDR2 SYGVKD. The germline V and J ends were trimmed by 11 bases and 3 bases, with 14 bases remaining between them. The CDR3 sequence: CAHAEYDYNEQFF. For the CDR3, the DNA is TGTGCCCACGCAGAATACGACTACAATGAGCAGTTCTTC.

This chain links TRBV7-9 with TRBJ2-1; 10 bases are a match to TRBD2. The ends lost 5 bases at V and 6 bases at J; junction bases unmatched: 4. The CDR3 spans 14 residues. CDR1 and CDR2 (germline): SEHNR, FQNEAQ (reference sequence). This CDR3 reads CASSPRTSGNEQFF. The CDR3 nucleotides are TGTGCCAGCAGCCCCAGGACTAGCGGCAATGAGCAGTTCTTC.